The 26 T cell receptor beta chains below were found in one sample sequenced in a study of blood T cell repertoires in COVID-19. The data were produced by immunoSEQ multiplex PCR, yet TCRdb's version contains in-frame clones alone and is incomplete. The table has roughly 200,000 clones, approximately 88% seen once; the top ten hold 4% to 5%. Sequenced input: peripheral blood. These receptors originate from a woman in her 30s with acute or convalescent COVID-19.

The chain couples TRBV7-2 to TRBJ2-7, with TRBD2 identical over 9 bases. The CDR3 extends over 16 amino acids. CDR1 is SGHTA and CDR2 is FQGNSA in the germline V gene. Trimming at V came to 5 bases and at J to 6 bases, leaving 14 bases not matched to a gene. The CDR3 DNA is TGTGCCAGCAGCCCCCCCCGGGTAGCGGGAGCCCCCGAGCAGTACTTC. Amino acid sequence: CASSPPRVAGAPEQYF.

This chain uses TRBV6-1 with TRBJ1-2; unclear D gene. This CDR3 has 14 residues. Germline assignment: CDR1 MNHNS and CDR2 SASEGT. V lost 3 bases, J lost 2 bases, and 10 bases lay in between. DNA of the CDR3: TGTGCCAGCAGTGAGGGAGGAGGGAACTATGGCTACACCTTC. Amino acids: CASSEGGGNYGYTF.

The chain couples TRBV6-5 to TRBJ1-5; no definite D call. Germline CDR1 reads MNHEY; CDR2 reads SVGAGI. V shed 4 bases and J shed 2 bases, with 9 bases lying between them. The CDR3 has 14 residues. This CDR3 is CASSLSIGNQPQHF. The CDR3 DNA reads TGTGCCAGCAGTTTGAGTATAGGCAATCAGCCCCAGCATTTT.

This clone was counted only a few times. J is TRBJ2-5 and V is TRBV4-2; 11 bases are a match to TRBD2. CDR3 size: 14 residues. V shed 8 bases, J shed 5 bases, and the junction held 7 bases outside the gene matches. Germline assignment: CDR1 LGHNA and CDR2 YNFKEQ. CDR3 in amino acids: CASGLAGGRETQYF. In DNA form, the CDR3 reads TGTGCCAGCGGTCTAGCGGGAGGTAGGGAGACCCAGTACTTC.

This chain uses TRBV28 with TRBJ2-3; TRBD2 aligns across 7 bases. This CDR3 has 14 amino acids. The germline V gene has CDR1 MDHEN and CDR2 SYDVKM. V dropped 9 bases and J dropped 0; count of bases not matched to a gene: 6. The CDR3 is CASWRRGSTDTQYF. CDR3 sequence (DNA): TGTGCCAGTTGGCGGCGGGGGAGCACAGATACGCAGTATTTT.

The chain couples TRBV28 to TRBJ2-1, with TRBD1 matching over 10 bases. V trimming: 6 bases; J trimming: 16 bases; junction bases outside the gene matches: 6. The CDR3 totals 11 residues. Germline assignment: CDR1 MDHEN and CDR2 SYDVKM. The DNA for the CDR3 is TGTGCCAGCAGGTCCGGGACAGGGGCCTTCTTC. It codes for CASRSGTGAFF.

This clone was picked up a small number of times. The chain uses TRBV19 and TRBJ2-4, with TRBD1 matching over 8 bases. Germline V gives CDR1 LNHDA, CDR2 SQIVND (reference sequence). V lost 4 bases and J lost 6; bases outside the gene matches: 5. The CDR3 totals 14 residues. The CDR3 here is CASSTMDRVNIQYF. The CDR3 nucleotides are TGTGCCAGTAGTACTATGGACAGGGTAAACATTCAGTACTTC.

This clone was recorded a few times. The chain recombines TRBV19 with TRBJ2-7, with D perhaps TRBD1 (5 bases). Germline V CDR1 and CDR2: LNHDA, SQIVND (reference sequence). The CDR3 sequence is 13 residues long. The V gene lost 4 bases and the J gene lost 3 bases, with 10 bases spanning the gap. The CDR3 loop reads CASSTGNFYEQYF. The CDR3 DNA follows: TGTGCCAGTAGTACAGGGAACTTCTACGAGCAGTACTTC.

The genes are TRBV19 and TRBJ1-1, with 7 bases fitting TRBD1. Unmatched junction bases numbered 2, after V lost 2 bases and J lost 2 bases. From germline, CDR1 is LNHDA and CDR2 SQIVND (reference sequence). CDR3 length: 14 amino acids. The CDR3 DNA reads TGTGCCAGTAGTATAACAGGGGTAAACACTGAAGCTTTCTTT. This gives the protein CASSITGVNTEAFF.

The V gene is TRBV28, the J gene TRBJ2-7; 9 bases are shared with TRBD1. This CDR3 comprises 15 residues. Germline loops: CDR1 MDHEN, CDR2 SYDVKM. With 5 bases clipped from V and 4 bases from J, the junction kept 9 bases outside the gene matches. The CDR3 sequence is CASSTPGTGKYEQYF. The CDR3 coding sequence is TGTGCCAGCAGTACTCCCGGGACAGGGAAGTACGAGCAGTACTTC.

The CDR3 reads CAWKRTSFTGELFF. In nucleotides, the CDR3 is TGTGCCTGGAAGAGGACTAGCTTCACCGGGGAGCTGTTTTTT. The gene calls are TRBV30 and TRBJ2-2; 8 bases are a match to TRBD2. V gave up 4 bases and J gave up 4 bases; unmatched junction bases: 5. Germline CDR1 is GTSNPN and CDR2 is SVGIG (reference sequence). This CDR3 comprises 14 residues.

This sequence joins TRBV11-2 and TRBJ2-7, with 8 bases fitting TRBD2. The CDR3 covers 14 residues. Germline V gene data show CDR1 as SGHAT and CDR2 as FQNNGV. The V gene end was trimmed by 3 bases and the J gene end by 9 bases; junction bases not matched to a gene: 10. The CDR3 bases are TGTGCCAGCAGCTTGTCGGTAGCGGGGCATGTGCAGTACTTC. Protein sequence: CASSLSVAGHVQYF.

The rearrangement joins TRBV10-3 to TRBJ2-1; 8 bases fit TRBD2. V dropped 0 bases and J dropped 4; count of bases not matched to a gene: 2. This CDR3 has 15 amino acids. Germline values: CDR1 ENHRY, CDR2 SYGVKD. The CDR3, as DNA: TGTGCCATCAGTGAGTCGGTAGCGGGGTACAATGAGCAGTTCTTC. Translated: CAISESVAGYNEQFF.

V is TRBV7-9 and J is TRBJ2-1, with D possibly matching TRBD2 (5 bases). The V gene's germline CDR1 is SEHNR and CDR2 FQNEAQ (reference sequence). With 2 bases removed from V and 7 bases from J, the gap between germline ends came to 6 bases. The CDR3 spans 12 residues. CDR3 coding DNA: TGTGCCAGCAGCTTACGGGGAAATGAGCAGTTCTTC. It codes for CASSLRGNEQFF.

The chain carries TRBV30 and TRBJ1-4; D remains unclear. Germline V gene data show CDR1 as GTSNPN and CDR2 as SVGIG (reference sequence). Trimming left V 1 base short and J 4 bases short, with 10 bases between. This CDR3 has 14 amino acids. This CDR3 is CAWSGGGNNEKLFF. CDR3 nucleotides: TGTGCCTGGAGTGGCGGAGGGAATAATGAAAAACTGTTTTTT.

The chain recombines TRBV6-6 with TRBJ2-7; the D gene is possibly TRBD2 (6 bases). The CDR3 extends over 12 amino acids. V shed 5 bases and J shed 3 bases, with 8 bases lying between them. Per the germline V gene, CDR1 is MNHNY and CDR2 is SVGAGI (reference sequence). CDR3 sequence: CASSPGSYEQYF. The CDR3, as DNA: TGTGCCAGCAGTCCCGGGAGCTACGAGCAGTACTTC.

The V and J genes are TRBV28 and TRBJ2-7; 11 nucleotides line up with TRBD1. Germline CDR1 MDHEN, CDR2 SYDVKM. The J segment lost 9 bases and the V segment lost 4 bases, leaving 5 bases of the junction unmatched. The CDR3 consists of 13 residues. This CDR3 reads CASSYPGTGGQYF. The CDR3 nucleotides are TGTGCCAGCAGTTACCCCGGGACAGGGGGGCAGTACTTC.

The V call is TRBV18, the J call TRBJ1-2; D is unclear. V gave up 0 bases and J gave up 6 bases, with 11 bases separating them. Germline CDR1 reads KGHSH; CDR2 reads LQKENI. The CDR3 has 14 residues. This CDR3 reads CASSPPTVPDGYTF. CDR3 nucleotides: TGTGCCAGCTCACCACCAACAGTTCCCGATGGCTACACCTTC.

V and J are TRBV7-9 and TRBJ2-1; tentative D call: TRBD2 (6 bases). CDR3 length: 16 amino acids. Looked up from germline, CDR1 is SEHNR and CDR2 is FQNEAQ (reference sequence). Between the trimmed V and J ends, which lost 1 base and 9 bases, there was a span of 19 bases. CDR3 sequence: CASSLGPRGRLSEQFF. The CDR3 DNA reads as TGTGCCAGCAGCTTAGGGCCCCGGGGGAGGCTGAGTGAGCAGTTCTTC.

In its sample, this clone was seen once. V gene TRBV6-5 combines with J gene TRBJ1-1; TRBD1 aligns across 9 bases. The CDR3 is 13 amino acids. J gave up 8 bases and V 0 bases, and 1 base lay outside the gene matches. CDR1 is MNHEY and CDR2 is SVGAGI in the germline V gene. CDR3 region: CASSYSGQGEAFF. The CDR3, as DNA: TGTGCCAGCAGTTACTCGGGACAGGGCGAAGCTTTCTTT.

This chain uses TRBV6-5 with TRBJ2-1, with TRBD2 identical over 11 bases. This CDR3 comprises 13 residues. Germline assignment: CDR1 MNHEY and CDR2 SVGAGI. V was clipped by 8 bases and J by 7 bases; unmatched bases: 4. As DNA, the CDR3 is TGTGCCAGCCGGGGACTAGCGGATAATGAGCAGTTCTTC. Translation: CASRGLADNEQFF.

The J gene is TRBJ2-1, the V gene TRBV7-9; TRBD2 matches at 9 bases. CDR3 length equals 14 residues. Trimming took 1 base from V and 9 from J; bases not matched to a gene: 4. Germline lookup yields CDR1 SEHNR and CDR2 FQNEAQ (reference sequence). The CDR3 reads CASSLVSGSAEQFF. CDR3 bases: TGTGCCAGCAGCTTAGTTAGCGGGAGCGCTGAGCAGTTCTTC.

The V gene is TRBV7-9, the J gene TRBJ1-6; a possible D gene is TRBD1 (5 bases). CDR1 and CDR2 (germline): SEHNR, FQNEAQ (reference sequence). V was pared by 2 bases and J by 9 bases, with 5 bases between. This CDR3 contains 12 residues. The CDR3 is CASSLQGSPLHF. The CDR3 coding sequence is TGTGCCAGCAGCTTACAGGGTTCACCCCTCCACTTT. Supplemented by reference TRBV7-9 and TRBJ1-6, the full variable domain reads DTGVSQNPRHKITKRGQNVTFRCDPISEHNRLYWYRQTLGQGPEFLTYFQNEAQLEKSRLLSDRFSAERPKGSFSTLEIQRTEQGDSAMYLCASSLQGSPLHFGNGTRLTVT.

The chain combines TRBV3-1 (or the pseudogene TRBV3-2) with TRBJ2-3; D gene uncertain. The CDR3 runs to 14 residues. V was shortened by 3 bases and J by 7 bases, with 14 bases between the two germline ends. Germline values: CDR1 LGHDT, CDR2 YNNKEL (reference sequence). CDR3 DNA sequence: TGTGCCAGCAGCCAGGTTTCGGTACCCAATACGCAGTATTTT. This gives the protein CASSQVSVPNTQYF.

The chain carries TRBV4-1 and TRBJ2-1; TRBD1 is a possible D gene (5 bases). Germline V CDR1 and CDR2: MGHRA, YSYEKL. V lost 1 base and J lost 4, with 8 bases in between. This CDR3 has 14 amino acids. The CDR3 loop reads CASSQGGAYNEQFF. The DNA for the CDR3 is TGCGCCAGCAGCCAAGGGGGCGCTTACAATGAGCAGTTCTTC.

V is TRBV28 and J is TRBJ2-7, with D perhaps matching TRBD2 (6 bases). This CDR3 is built from 13 residues. The germline V gene has CDR1 MDHEN and CDR2 SYDVKM. The V end lost 6 bases, the J end lost 3 bases, and 12 bases lay between the germline ends. CDR3 bases: TGTGCCAGCAGGGAGGGGCGCGACTACGAGCAGTACTTC. Protein sequence: CASREGRDYEQYF.